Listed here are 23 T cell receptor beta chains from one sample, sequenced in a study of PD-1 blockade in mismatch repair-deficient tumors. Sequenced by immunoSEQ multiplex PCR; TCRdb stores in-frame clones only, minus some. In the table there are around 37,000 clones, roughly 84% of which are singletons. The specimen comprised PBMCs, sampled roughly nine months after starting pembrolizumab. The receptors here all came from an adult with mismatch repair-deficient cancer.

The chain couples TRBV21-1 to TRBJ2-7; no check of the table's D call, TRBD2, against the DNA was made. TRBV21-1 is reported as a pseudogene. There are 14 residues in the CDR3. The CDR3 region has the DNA TGTGCCAGCAGCAAAGGGACTAGCGGCTACGAGCAGTACTTC. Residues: CASSKGTSGYEQYF.

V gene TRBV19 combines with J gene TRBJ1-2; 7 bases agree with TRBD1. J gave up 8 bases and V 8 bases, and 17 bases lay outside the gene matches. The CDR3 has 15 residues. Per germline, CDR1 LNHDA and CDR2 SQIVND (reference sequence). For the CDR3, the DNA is TGTGCCAGTCGCAACCCGGGACAGTCCGTCGAGGGCTACACCTTC. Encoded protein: CASRNPGQSVEGYTF.

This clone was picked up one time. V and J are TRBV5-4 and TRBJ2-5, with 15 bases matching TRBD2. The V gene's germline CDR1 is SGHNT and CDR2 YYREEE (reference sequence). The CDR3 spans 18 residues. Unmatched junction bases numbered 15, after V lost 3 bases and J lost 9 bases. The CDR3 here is CASSSGLAGGHGGVAQYF. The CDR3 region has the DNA TGTGCCAGCAGCTCGGGACTAGCGGGAGGCCACGGAGGCGTGGCCCAGTACTTC.

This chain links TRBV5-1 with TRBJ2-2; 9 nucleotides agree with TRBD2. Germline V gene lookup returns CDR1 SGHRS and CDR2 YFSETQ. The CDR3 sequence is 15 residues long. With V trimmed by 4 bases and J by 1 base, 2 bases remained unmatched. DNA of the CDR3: TGCGCCAGCAGCCCAGCGGGAGGGAACACCGGGGAGCTGTTTTTT. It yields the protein CASSPAGGNTGELFF.

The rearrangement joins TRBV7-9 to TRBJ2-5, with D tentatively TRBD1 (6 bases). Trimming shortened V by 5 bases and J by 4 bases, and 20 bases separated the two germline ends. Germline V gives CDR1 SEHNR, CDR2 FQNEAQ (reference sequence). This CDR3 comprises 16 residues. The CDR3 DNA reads TGTGCCAGCAGCCCAGAGGGGGTTAACCTAGGAGAGACCCAGTACTTC. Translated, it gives CASSPEGVNLGETQYF.

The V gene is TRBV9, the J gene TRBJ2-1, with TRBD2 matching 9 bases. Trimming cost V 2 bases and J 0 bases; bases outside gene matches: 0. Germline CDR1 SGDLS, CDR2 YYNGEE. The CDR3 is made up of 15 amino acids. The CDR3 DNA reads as TGTGCCAGCAGCGTTAGCGGGAGCTCCTACAATGAGCAGTTCTTC. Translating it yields CASSVSGSSYNEQFF.

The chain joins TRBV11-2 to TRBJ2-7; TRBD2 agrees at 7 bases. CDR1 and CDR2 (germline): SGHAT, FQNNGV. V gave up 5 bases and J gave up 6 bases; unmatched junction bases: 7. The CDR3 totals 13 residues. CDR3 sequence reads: CASSPSGGGEQYF. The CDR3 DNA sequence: TGTGCCAGCAGCCCATCTGGGGGGGGCGAGCAGTACTTC.

DNA for the CDR3: TGTGCCAGCAGCAAGGGGGAAGTCAATGAGCAGTTCTTC. As protein: CASSKGEVNEQFF. The rearrangement joins TRBV11-3 to TRBJ2-1; weak D call: TRBD1 (6 bases). V lost 5 bases and J 6 bases, leaving 11 bases between the germline ends. This CDR3 has 13 amino acids. Germline CDR1 reads SGHNT; CDR2 reads YENEEA.

CDR3 nucleotide sequence: TGTGCCAGCAGTGTTTACCCTAGTGCCGGCGAGCAGTACTTC. Translated, it gives CASSVYPSAGEQYF. The rearrangement joins TRBV6-1 to TRBJ2-7, with D unresolved. The CDR3 totals 14 residues. V lost 4 bases to trimming and J lost 6 bases, with 16 bases between them. Germline-derived CDR1 and CDR2 are MNHNS and SASEGT.

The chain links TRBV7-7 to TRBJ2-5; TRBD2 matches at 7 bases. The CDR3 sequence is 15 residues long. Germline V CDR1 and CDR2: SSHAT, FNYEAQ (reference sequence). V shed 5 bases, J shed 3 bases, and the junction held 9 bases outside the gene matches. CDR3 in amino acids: CASSPSLAEKETQYF. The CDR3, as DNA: TGTGCCAGCAGCCCATCCCTAGCGGAAAAAGAGACCCAGTACTTC.

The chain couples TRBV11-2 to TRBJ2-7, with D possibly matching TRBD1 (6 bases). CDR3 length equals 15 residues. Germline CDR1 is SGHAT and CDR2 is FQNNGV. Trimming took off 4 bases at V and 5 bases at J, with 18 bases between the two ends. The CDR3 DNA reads TGTGCCAGCAGCTCCGCAGGGGCGAGGGACGACGAGCAGTACTTC. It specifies CASSSAGARDDEQYF.

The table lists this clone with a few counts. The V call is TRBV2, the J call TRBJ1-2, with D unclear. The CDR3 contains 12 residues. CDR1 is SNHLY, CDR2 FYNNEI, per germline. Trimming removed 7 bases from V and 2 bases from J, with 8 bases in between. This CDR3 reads CASTIRNYGYTF. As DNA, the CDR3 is TGTGCCAGCACCATACGGAACTATGGCTACACCTTC. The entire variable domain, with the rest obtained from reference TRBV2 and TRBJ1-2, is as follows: EPEVTQTPSHQVTQMGQEVILRCVPISNHLYFYWYRQILGQKVEFLVSFYNNEISEKSEIFDDQFSVERPDGSNFTLKIRSTKLEDSAMYFCASTIRNYGYTFGSGTRLTVV.

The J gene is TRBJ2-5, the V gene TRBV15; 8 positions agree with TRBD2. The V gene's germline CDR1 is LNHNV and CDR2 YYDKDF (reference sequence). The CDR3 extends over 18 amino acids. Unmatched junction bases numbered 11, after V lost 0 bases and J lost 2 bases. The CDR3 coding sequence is TGTGCCACCAGCAGAGATCTTACGGCCCCGGGGGGGCAAGAGACCCAGTACTTC. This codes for CATSRDLTAPGGQETQYF.

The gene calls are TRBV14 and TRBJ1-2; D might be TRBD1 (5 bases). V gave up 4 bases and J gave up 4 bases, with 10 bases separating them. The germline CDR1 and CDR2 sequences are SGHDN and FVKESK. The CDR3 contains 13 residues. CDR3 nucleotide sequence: TGTGCCAGCAGCCCTACAGGAGTCTATGGCTACACCTTC. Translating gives CASSPTGVYGYTF.

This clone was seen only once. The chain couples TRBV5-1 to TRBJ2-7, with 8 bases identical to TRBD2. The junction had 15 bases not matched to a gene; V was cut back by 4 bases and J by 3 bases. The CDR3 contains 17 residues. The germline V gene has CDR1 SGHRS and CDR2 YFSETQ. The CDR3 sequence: CASSPGGGLAGSYEQYF. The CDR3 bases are TGCGCCAGCAGCCCCGGGGGGGGACTTGCGGGAAGCTACGAGCAGTACTTC.

The CDR3 spells CASRAGSSGANVLTF. The CDR3 DNA reads as TGTGCCAGCAGGGCCGGGAGCTCTGGGGCCAACGTCCTGACTTTC. The V and J genes are TRBV27 and TRBJ2-6; maybe TRBD2 (6 bases). Looked up from germline, CDR1 is MNHEY and CDR2 is SMNVEV (reference sequence). There are 15 residues in the CDR3. Trimming shortened V by 6 bases and J by 0 bases, and 9 bases separated the two germline ends.

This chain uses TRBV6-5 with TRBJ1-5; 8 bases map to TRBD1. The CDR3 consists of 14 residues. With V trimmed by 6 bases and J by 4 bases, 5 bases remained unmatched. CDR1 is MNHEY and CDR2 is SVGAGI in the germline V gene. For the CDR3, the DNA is TGTGCCAGCAGAACAGGGGGAGAGAATCAGCCCCAGCATTTT. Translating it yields CASRTGGENQPQHF.

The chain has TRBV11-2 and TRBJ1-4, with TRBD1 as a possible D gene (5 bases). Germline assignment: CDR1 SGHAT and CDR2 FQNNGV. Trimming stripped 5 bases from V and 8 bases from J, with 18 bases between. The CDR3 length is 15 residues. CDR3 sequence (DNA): TGTGCCAGCAGCCAACTAGCCGGGGGAGGGGAAAAACTGTTTTTT. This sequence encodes CASSQLAGGGEKLFF.

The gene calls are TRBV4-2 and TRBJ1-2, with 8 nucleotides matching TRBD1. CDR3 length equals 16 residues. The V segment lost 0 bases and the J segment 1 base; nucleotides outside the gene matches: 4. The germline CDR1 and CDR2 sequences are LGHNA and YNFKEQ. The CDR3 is CASSQEPGGYNYGYTF. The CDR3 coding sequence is TGTGCCAGCAGCCAAGAGCCAGGGGGCTATAACTATGGCTACACCTTC.

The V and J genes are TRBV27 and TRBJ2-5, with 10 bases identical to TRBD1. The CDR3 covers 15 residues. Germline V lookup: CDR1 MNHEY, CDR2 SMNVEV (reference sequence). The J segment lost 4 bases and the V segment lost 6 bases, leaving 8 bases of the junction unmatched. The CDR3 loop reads CASREDRGDSETQYF. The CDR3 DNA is TGTGCCAGCAGAGAGGACAGGGGGGATTCAGAGACCCAGTACTTC.

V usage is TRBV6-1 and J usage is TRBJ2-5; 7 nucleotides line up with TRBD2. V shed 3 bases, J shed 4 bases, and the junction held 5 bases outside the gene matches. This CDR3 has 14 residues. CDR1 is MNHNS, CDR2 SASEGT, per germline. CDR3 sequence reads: CASSEPSGVETQYF. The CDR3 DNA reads TGTGCCAGCAGTGAGCCCAGCGGGGTAGAGACCCAGTACTTC.

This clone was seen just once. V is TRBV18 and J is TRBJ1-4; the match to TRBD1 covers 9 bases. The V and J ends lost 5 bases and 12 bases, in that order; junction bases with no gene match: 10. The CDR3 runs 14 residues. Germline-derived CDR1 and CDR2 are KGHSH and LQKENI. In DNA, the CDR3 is TGTGCCAGCTCAACCGGGACAGGGCGTGACCAACTGTTTTTT. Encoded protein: CASSTGTGRDQLFF.

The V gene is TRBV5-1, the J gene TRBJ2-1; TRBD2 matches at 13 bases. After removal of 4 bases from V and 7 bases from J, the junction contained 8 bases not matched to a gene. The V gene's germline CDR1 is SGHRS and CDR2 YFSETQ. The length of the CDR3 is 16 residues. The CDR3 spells CASSPALAGGRNEQFF. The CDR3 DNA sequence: TGCGCCAGCAGCCCCGCACTAGCGGGAGGGCGGAATGAGCAGTTCTTC.